This T cell receptor (beta chain) was identified during a study of T-cell reconstitution after alpha-beta-depleted transplantation in children. General study findings and limits: There were some patients whose high TCRbeta diversity at day 60 came from surviving recipient T cells and thymic progenitors.

This clonotype was seen a handful of times. As yet, its antigen is unknown. Unique molecular identifiers were incorporated when the TCRbeta library was constructed. TCRdb processed the PCR reads anew with MiXCR; each CDR3 protein has one entry. The table includes fewer than 350,000 distinct CDR3 sequences, about 9.4% detected once. The germline CDR1 and CDR2 sequences are SGHRS and YFSETQ. V was shortened by 4 bases and J by 3 bases, with 20 bases between the two germline ends. The CDR3 sequence is 16 residues long. The J gene is TRBJ2-7, the V gene TRBV5-1; D possibly matches TRBD1 or TRBD2 (5 bases each). The source of this sequence is a boy under three years old with acute myeloid leukemia, due to receive a stem cell transplant. Specimen: PBMCs, collected before TCRalphabeta/CD19-depleted stem cell transplant. DNA for the CDR3: TGCGCCAGCAGCCCTGAGGGGCGGACTGGGGGCTACGAGCAGTACTTC. This encodes CASSPEGRTGGYEQYF.